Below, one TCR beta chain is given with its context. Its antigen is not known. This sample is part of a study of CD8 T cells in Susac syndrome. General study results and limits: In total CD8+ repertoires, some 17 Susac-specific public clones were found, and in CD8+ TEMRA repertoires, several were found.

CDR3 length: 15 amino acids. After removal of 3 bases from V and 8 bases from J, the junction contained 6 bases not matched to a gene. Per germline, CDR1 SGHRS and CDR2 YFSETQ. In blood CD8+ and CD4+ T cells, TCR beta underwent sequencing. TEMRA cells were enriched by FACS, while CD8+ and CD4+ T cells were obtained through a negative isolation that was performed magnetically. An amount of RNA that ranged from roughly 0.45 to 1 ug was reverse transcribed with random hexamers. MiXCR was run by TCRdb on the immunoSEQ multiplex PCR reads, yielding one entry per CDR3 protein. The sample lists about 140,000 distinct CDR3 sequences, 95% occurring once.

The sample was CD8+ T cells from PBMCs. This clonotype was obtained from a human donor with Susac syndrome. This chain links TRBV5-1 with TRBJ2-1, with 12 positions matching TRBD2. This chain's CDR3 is CASSSGLAGMDEQFF. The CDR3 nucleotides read TGCGCCAGCAGCTCCGGACTAGCGGGAATGGATGAGCAGTTCTTC.